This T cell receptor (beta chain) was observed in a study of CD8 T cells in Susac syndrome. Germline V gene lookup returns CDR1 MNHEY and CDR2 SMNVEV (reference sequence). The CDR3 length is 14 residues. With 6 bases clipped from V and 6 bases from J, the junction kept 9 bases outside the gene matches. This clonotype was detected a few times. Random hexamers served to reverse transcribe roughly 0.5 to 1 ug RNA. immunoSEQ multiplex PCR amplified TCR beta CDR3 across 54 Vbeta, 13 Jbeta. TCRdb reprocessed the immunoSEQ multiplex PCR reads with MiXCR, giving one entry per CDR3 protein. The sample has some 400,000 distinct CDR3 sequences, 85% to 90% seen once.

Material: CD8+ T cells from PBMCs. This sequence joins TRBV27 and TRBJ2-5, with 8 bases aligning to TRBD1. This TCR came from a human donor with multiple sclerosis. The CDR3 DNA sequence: TGTGCCAGCAGCCCGACAGGGGAAGGGAAGACCCAGTACTTC. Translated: CASSPTGEGKTQYF.